This TCR beta chain derives from a study of blood T cells in healthy people across ages. There were healthy Caucasian individuals from Russia, aged roughly 6 to 95, serving as donors. Drawing of peripheral blood yielded approximately 10 milliliters from each donor. Germline values: CDR1 SGHTA, CDR2 FQGNSA. The CDR3 length is 17 residues. The V and J ends lost 1 base and 7 bases respectively, with 17 bases between them. Findings and caveats of the study: Older individuals had lower TCR beta diversity per million T cells (the decline was roughly linear). Long-lived donors exceeded aged donors in naive CD4+ cells and diversity.

With respect to this clonotype: Antigen specificity is unknown.

It was with a sample-barcoded 5' primer and a J-beta primer mix that a second PCR of roughly 7 to 12 cycles was run. TCRdb called the 5' RACE reads again in MiXCR, with one record for every CDR3 protein. Here the sample spans more than 1.4 million distinct CDR3 sequences, around 42% being singletons. This TCR came from a woman under 30 in good health. Sequenced sample: blood. The genes are TRBV7-2 and TRBJ1-6; D is perhaps TRBD1 (6 bases). The CDR3 sequence is CASSLGRVAGENSPLHF. The CDR3 DNA reads TGTGCCAGCAGCTTAGGAAGGGTGGCAGGGGAGAATTCACCCCTCCACTTT.